A selection of T cell receptor beta chains follows, all from one sample in a study of blood T cell repertoires in COVID-19. The table came from immunoSEQ multiplex PCR; TCRdb's copy has only in-frame clones and leaves some out. Of a few hundred thousand clones listed, about nine tenths are singletons. Sequencing was done on a sample of PBMCs or T cells enriched from blood (not recorded which). The receptors were gathered from a woman aged 25-40 years who had recovered from COVID-19. Each CDR3 is given with its conserved first and last residue. D genes are given only for firm matches. Some rows mark clone size as missing; the rest say once, few, many or name a class of expanded clone.

V	J	size	length	D	CDR3	DNA
TRBV21-1	TRBJ1-4	.	14	.	CASTMAEVWEKLFF	TGTGCCAGCACCATGGCGGAGGTCTGGGAAAAACTGTTTTTT
TRBV5-1	TRBJ2-2	.	13	.	CASSLASSGELFF	TGCGCCAGCAGCTTGGCCTCTTCCGGGGAGCTGTTTTTT
TRBV19	TRBJ1-1	.	14	.	CASSFRGTNTEAFF	TGTGCCAGTAGTTTCCGGGGGACGAACACTGAAGCTTTCTTT
TRBV6-5	TRBJ1-1	.	15	.	CASSFFQEINTEAFF	TGTGCCAGCAGTTTCTTCCAGGAAATTAACACTGAAGCTTTCTTT
TRBV7-6	TRBJ1-6	.	15	.	CASSLAPDSNSPLHF	TGTGCCAGCAGCTTAGCGCCGGACAGTAATTCACCCCTCCACTTT
TRBV7-2	TRBJ1-4	once	14	.	CASSLRHLGGELFF	TGTGCCAGCAGTCTCAGACATCTCGGGGGGGAACTGTTTTTT
TRBV5-1	TRBJ2-5	.	16	TRBD2	CASSWGLAGSRETQYF	TGCGCCAGCAGCTGGGGACTAGCGGGATCCCGGGAGACCCAGTACTTC
TRBV28	TRBJ2-1	.	14	TRBD2	CASSLGGRADEQFF	TGTGCCAGCAGTTTAGGTGGGAGGGCCGATGAGCAGTTCTTC
TRBV15	TRBJ2-5	.	16	TRBD1	CATSRARQGGQETQYF	TGTGCCACCAGCAGAGCTAGACAGGGGGGCCAAGAGACCCAGTACTTC
TRBV7-6	TRBJ2-1	.	16	TRBD2	CASSFTSGGGYNEQFF	TGTGCCAGCAGCTTCACTAGCGGGGGGGGATACAATGAGCAGTTCTTC
TRBV11-2	TRBJ1-1	.	13	.	CASSLLGVTEAFF	TGTGCCAGCAGCTTGTTAGGAGTCACTGAAGCTTTCTTT
TRBV14	TRBJ2-1	.	17	.	CASSQDFGFVVGNEQFF	TGTGCCAGCAGCCAAGATTTCGGGTTTGTTGTTGGAAATGAGCAGTTCTTC
TRBV5-5	TRBJ1-4	once	15	.	CASSLAAGQGEKLFF	TGTGCCAGCAGCCTAGCGGCAGGTCAGGGCGAAAAACTGTTTTTT
TRBV19	TRBJ1-2	.	14	.	CASKGRDIGYGYTF	TGTGCCAGCAAAGGTAGAGACATCGGTTATGGCTACACCTTC
TRBV12-3/TRBV12-4	TRBJ2-7	.	12	TRBD1	CASKRGQGEQYF	TGTGCCAGCAAAAGAGGACAGGGGGAGCAGTACTTC
TRBV24-1	TRBJ2-7	.	13	.	CATSEAGTYEQYF	TGTGCCACCAGTGAAGCCGGGACCTACGAGCAGTACTTC
TRBV5-1	TRBJ1-3	once	15	.	CASSRDGSSGNTIYF	TGCGCCAGCAGCAGGGACGGGAGCTCTGGAAACACCATATATTTT
TRBV29-1	TRBJ1-1	.	13	.	CSVAQGMNTEAFF	TGCAGCGTCGCTCAGGGGATGAACACTGAAGCTTTCTTT
TRBV20-1	TRBJ2-1	once	11	.	CSARGSNEQFF	TGCAGTGCCCGAGGCAGCAATGAGCAGTTCTTC
TRBV7-9	TRBJ2-7	.	15	TRBD1	CASSGWTGISYEQYF	TGTGCCAGCAGCGGTTGGACAGGGATCTCCTACGAGCAGTACTTC
TRBV28	TRBJ2-3	.	16	TRBD2	CASSPLAGAGTDTQYF	TGTGCCAGCAGTCCTTTAGCGGGAGCGGGGACAGATACGCAGTATTTT
TRBV7-2	TRBJ2-3	.	15	TRBD2	CASSPVGEGSDTQYF	TGTGCCAGCAGTCCAGTCGGGGAGGGATCAGATACGCAGTATTTT
TRBV6-1	TRBJ1-1	.	14	.	CASSERGRSPEAFF	TGTGCCAGCAGTGAAAGGGGCAGGTCCCCTGAAGCTTTCTTT
TRBV7-8	TRBJ1-5	.	14	.	CASSTEGGNQPQHF	TGTGCCAGCAGCACCGAGGGCGGAAATCAGCCCCAGCATTTT
TRBV4-3	TRBJ1-1	.	14	TRBD1	CASSQPNRGTEAFF	TGCGCCAGCAGCCAACCCAACAGGGGCACTGAAGCTTTCTTT
TRBV10-3	TRBJ1-4	.	15	TRBD1	CAISETGGVGEKLFF	TGTGCCATCAGCGAAACAGGGGGCGTCGGTGAAAAACTGTTTTTT
TRBV3-1/TRBV3-2	TRBJ2-5	.	13	.	CASRPTESRTQYF	TGTGCCAGCAGACCTACAGAAAGTCGCACCCAGTACTTC
TRBV6-5	TRBJ1-2	.	15	TRBD1	CASSLQTGRNYGYTF	TGTGCCAGCAGTTTACAGACAGGGAGGAACTATGGCTACACCTTC
TRBV19	TRBJ2-1	.	14	TRBD1	CASSWTGRANEQFF	TGTGCCAGTAGTTGGACAGGTCGGGCCAATGAGCAGTTCTTC
TRBV12-3/TRBV12-4	TRBJ2-7	.	12	.	CASSGVSYEQYF	TGTGCCAGCAGCGGGGTCTCCTACGAGCAGTACTTC
TRBV19	TRBJ1-2	.	13	.	CASTRLREVGYTF	TGTGCCAGTACTCGTCTTCGAGAAGTCGGCTACACCTTC
TRBV18	TRBJ2-1	.	15	TRBD1	CASSSGTGVIDEQFF	TGTGCCAGCTCGTCCGGGACAGGGGTAATCGATGAGCAGTTCTTC
TRBV6-5	TRBJ1-2	.	13	TRBD1	CASSYRGHAGYTF	TGTGCCAGCAGTTACAGGGGGCACGCGGGCTACACCTTC
TRBV5-1	TRBJ1-1	.	13	.	CASSFPTNTEAFF	TGCGCCAGCAGCTTCCCCACAAACACTGAAGCTTTCTTT
TRBV7-9	TRBJ1-1	.	11	.	CASSLYTEAFF	TGTGCCAGCAGCTTATATACTGAAGCTTTCTTT
TRBV2	TRBJ1-5	.	12	.	CASRRENQPQHF	TGTGCCAGCAGGCGGGAGAATCAGCCCCAGCATTTT
TRBV6-5	TRBJ2-7	once	13	.	CASSPLQGEEQYF	TGTGCCAGCAGCCCCCTCCAGGGTGAAGAGCAGTACTTC
TRBV24-1	TRBJ2-1	.	13	.	CATSDFGRNEQFF	TGTGCCACCAGTGATTTTGGGAGGAATGAGCAGTTCTTC
TRBV19	TRBJ1-5	.	15	.	CASSLQGSSNQPQHF	TGTGCCAGTAGTCTGCAGGGCAGTAGCAATCAGCCCCAGCATTTT
TRBV27	TRBJ1-1	.	16	.	CASSLSPSFLNTEAFF	TGTGCCAGCAGTTTATCCCCGTCTTTCCTGAACACTGAAGCTTTCTTT
TRBV2	TRBJ2-1	.	15	TRBD2	CASSETRTRDNEQFF	TGTGCCAGCAGTGAAACCCGGACTAGGGACAATGAGCAGTTCTTC
TRBV28	TRBJ2-1	.	14	TRBD2	CASAGTSGYNEQFF	TGTGCCAGCGCCGGGACTAGCGGGTACAATGAGCAGTTCTTC
TRBV28	TRBJ2-2	.	16	.	CASSPTVRVNTGELFF	TGTGCCAGCAGCCCAACCGTACGGGTAAACACCGGGGAGCTGTTTTTT
TRBV18	TRBJ1-2	.	14	.	CASSPGAGDYGYTF	TGTGCCAGCTCACCCGGGGCAGGGGACTATGGCTACACCTTC
TRBV11-2	TRBJ1-4	.	14	TRBD1	CASSPTGGDEKLFF	TGTGCCAGCAGTCCGACAGGGGGTGATGAAAAACTGTTTTTT